This T cell receptor beta chain was captured in a study of blood T cell repertoires in COVID-19. Assay used: immunoSEQ multiplex PCR; TCRdb lists only in-frame clones, some missing. The sample yields approximately 90,000 clones, around 80% seen once. This clone was seen only once. V was clipped by 5 bases and J by 1 base; unmatched bases: 4. Germline values: CDR1 MDHEN, CDR2 SYDVKM. This CDR3 comprises 15 residues. Sequences were obtained from peripheral blood. The clonotype originates from a woman aged 80 or over with active or convalescent COVID-19. The chain has TRBV28 and TRBJ2-3; 9 bases map to TRBD2. CDR3 in amino acids: CASSPSGIRTDTQYF. In DNA, the CDR3 is TGTGCCAGCAGTCCTAGCGGGATACGCACAGATACGCAGTATTTT.